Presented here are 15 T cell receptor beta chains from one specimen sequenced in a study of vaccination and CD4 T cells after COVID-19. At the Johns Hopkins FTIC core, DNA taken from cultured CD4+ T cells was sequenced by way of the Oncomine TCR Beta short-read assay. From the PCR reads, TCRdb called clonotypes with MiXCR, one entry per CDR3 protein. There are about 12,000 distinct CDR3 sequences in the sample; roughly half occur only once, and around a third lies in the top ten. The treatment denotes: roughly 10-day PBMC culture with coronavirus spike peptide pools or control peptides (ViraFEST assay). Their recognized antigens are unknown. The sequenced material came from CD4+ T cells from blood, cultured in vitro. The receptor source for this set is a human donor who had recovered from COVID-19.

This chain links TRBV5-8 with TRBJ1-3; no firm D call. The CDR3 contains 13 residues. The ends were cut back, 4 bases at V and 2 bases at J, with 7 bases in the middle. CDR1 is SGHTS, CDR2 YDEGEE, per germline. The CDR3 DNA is TGTGCCAGCAGCAAGGGTGCTGGAAACACCATATATTTT. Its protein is CASSKGAGNTIYF.

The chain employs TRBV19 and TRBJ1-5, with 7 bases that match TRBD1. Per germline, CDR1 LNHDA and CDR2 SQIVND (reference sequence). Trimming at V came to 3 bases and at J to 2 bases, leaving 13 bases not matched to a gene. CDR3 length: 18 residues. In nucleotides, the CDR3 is TGTGCCAGTAGTATCTCCCAGGGGGGCACAACAGGCAATCAGCCCCAGCATTTT. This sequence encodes CASSISQGGTTGNQPQHF.

The CDR3 DNA reads as TGTGCCAGTAGTTCGGAGGGCCTGGGGACAGGGTCCTACGAGCAGTACTTC. Its protein product is CASSSEGLGTGSYEQYF. This chain links TRBV19 with TRBJ2-7; 9 bases fit TRBD1. Germline V gene data show CDR1 as LNHDA and CDR2 as SQIVND (reference sequence). V shed 5 bases and J 1 base; nucleotides not matched to a gene: 12. The CDR3 has 17 amino acids.

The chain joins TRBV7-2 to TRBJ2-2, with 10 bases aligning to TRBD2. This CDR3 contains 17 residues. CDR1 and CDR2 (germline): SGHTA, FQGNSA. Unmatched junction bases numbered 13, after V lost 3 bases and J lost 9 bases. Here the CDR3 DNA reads TGTGCCAGCAGCTTTTCCGGGACTAGCGCCCTCGGGCGGGAGCTGTTTTTT. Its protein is CASSFSGTSALGRELFF. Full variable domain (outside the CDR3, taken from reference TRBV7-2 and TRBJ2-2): GAGVSQSPSNKVTEKGKDVELRCDPISGHTALYWYRQSLGQGLEFLIYFQGNSAPDKSGLPSDRFSAERTGGSVSTLTIQRTQQEDSAVYLCASSFSGTSALGRELFFGEGSRLTVL.

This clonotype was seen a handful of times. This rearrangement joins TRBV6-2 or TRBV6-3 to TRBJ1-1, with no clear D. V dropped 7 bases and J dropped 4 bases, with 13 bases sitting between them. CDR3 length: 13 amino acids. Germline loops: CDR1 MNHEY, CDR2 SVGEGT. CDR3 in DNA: TGTGCCAGCACGCGCACGGGGAGCACTGAAGCTTTCTTT. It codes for CASTRTGSTEAFF.

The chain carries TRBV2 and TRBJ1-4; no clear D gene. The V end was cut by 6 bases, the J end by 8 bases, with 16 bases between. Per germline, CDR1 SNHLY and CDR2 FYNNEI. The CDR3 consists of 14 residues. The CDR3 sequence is CASRERGGIEKLFF. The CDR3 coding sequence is TGTGCCAGCAGGGAACGGGGTGGGATAGAAAAACTGTTTTTT.

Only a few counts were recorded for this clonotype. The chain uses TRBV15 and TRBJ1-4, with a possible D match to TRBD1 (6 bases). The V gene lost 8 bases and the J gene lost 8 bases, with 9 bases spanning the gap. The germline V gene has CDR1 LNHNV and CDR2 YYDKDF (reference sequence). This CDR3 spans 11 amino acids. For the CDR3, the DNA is TGTGCCACCTTAAGGGGGGAAAAACTGTTTTTT. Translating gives CATLRGEKLFF.

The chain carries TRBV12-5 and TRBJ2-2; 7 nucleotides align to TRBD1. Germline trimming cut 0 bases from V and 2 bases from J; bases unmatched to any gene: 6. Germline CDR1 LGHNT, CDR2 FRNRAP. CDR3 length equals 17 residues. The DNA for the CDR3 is TGTGCTAGTGGTTTGGTAGTGGACAGGATAAACACCGGGGAGCTGTTTTTT. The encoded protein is CASGLVVDRINTGELFF.

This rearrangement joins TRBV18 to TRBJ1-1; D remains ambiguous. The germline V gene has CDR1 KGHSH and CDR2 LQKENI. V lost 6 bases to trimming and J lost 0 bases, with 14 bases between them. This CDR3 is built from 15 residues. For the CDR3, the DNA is TGTGCCAGCTCCTTTAGGGAGTTTATGAACACTGAAGCTTTCTTT. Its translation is CASSFREFMNTEAFF.

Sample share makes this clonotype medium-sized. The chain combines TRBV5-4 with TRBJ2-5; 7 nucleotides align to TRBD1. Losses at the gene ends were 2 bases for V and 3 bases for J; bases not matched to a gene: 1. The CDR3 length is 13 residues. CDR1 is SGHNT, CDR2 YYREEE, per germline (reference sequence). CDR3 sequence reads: CASSFTGEETQYF. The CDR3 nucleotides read TGTGCCAGCAGCTTTACAGGGGAAGAGACCCAGTACTTC.

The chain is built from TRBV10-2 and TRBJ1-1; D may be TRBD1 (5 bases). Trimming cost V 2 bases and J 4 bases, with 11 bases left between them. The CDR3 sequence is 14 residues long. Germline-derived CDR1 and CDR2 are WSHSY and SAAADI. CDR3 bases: TGCGCCAGCAGTGAGATCGTAGGGGTCACTGAAGCTTTCTTT. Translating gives CASSEIVGVTEAFF.

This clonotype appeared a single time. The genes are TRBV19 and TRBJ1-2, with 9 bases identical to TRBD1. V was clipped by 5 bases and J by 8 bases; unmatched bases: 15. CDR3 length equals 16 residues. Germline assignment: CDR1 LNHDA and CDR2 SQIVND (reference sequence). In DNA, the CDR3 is TGTGCCAGTAGTGACTCGGACGGGACAGGGTACAGAGGCTACACCTTC. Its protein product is CASSDSDGTGYRGYTF.

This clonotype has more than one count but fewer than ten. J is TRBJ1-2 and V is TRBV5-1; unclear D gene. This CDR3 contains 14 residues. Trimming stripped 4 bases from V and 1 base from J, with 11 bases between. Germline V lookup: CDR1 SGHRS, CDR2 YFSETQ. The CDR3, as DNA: TGCGCCAGCAGCCAGGACGGCCTTAACTATGGCTACACCTTC. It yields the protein CASSQDGLNYGYTF.

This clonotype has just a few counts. The CDR3 bases are TGTGCCAGCAGCCCCGCCTCTAACTATGGCTACACCTTC. Translated, it gives CASSPASNYGYTF. V usage is TRBV11-2 and J usage is TRBJ1-2; D is unclear. This CDR3 comprises 13 residues. The germline V gene has CDR1 SGHAT and CDR2 FQNNGV. Trimming stripped 5 bases from V and 0 bases from J, with 7 bases between. Combining the CDR3 with reference TRBV11-2 and TRBJ1-2 gives the whole variable domain EAGVAQSPRYKIIEKRQSVAFWCNPISGHATLYWYQQILGQGPKLLIQFQNNGVVDDSQLPKDRFSAERLKGVDSTLKIQPAKLEDSAVYLCASSPASNYGYTFGSGTRLTVV.

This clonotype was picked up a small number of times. Here the CDR3 reads CATSDPTVNEQFF. CDR3 bases: TGTGCCACCAGTGACCCTACCGTCAATGAGCAGTTCTTC. The chain uses TRBV24-1 and TRBJ2-1, with D uncertain. Trimming took 4 bases from V and 6 from J, leaving 9 bases between them. From germline, CDR1 is KGHDR and CDR2 SFDVKD. This CDR3 is 13 amino acids long.